The 2 T cell receptor beta chains given below trace back to one sample, sequenced in a study of OX40 agonist ivuxolimab in advanced cancers. The table came from immunoSEQ multiplex PCR; TCRdb's copy has only in-frame clones and leaves some out. This sample has over 50,000 clones; 82% occur once, and the top ten carry around 0.52%. The material sequenced was CD4+ or CD8+ T cells sorted from blood, taken in a trial of the OX40 agonist ivuxolimab. The source is an adult with an advanced solid tumor such as melanoma, head and neck, liver or kidney cancer.

Within the sample, this clone is medium-sized (0.01 to 0.1%). V gene TRBV19 combines with J gene TRBJ1-1, with TRBD1 matching 12 bases. V shed 7 bases and J 4 bases; nucleotides not matched to a gene: 13. This CDR3 is built from 17 residues. CDR1 LNHDA and CDR2 SQIVND come from the germline V gene (reference sequence). CDR3 residues: CASKTGTGGRVGTEAFF. The DNA for the CDR3 is TGTGCCAGTAAAACCGGGACAGGGGGCCGGGTCGGCACTGAAGCTTTCTTT.

This clone turned up a few times. The J gene is TRBJ2-1, the V gene TRBV30; 10 positions agree with TRBD2. Germline V gene lookup returns CDR1 GTSNPN and CDR2 SVGIG (reference sequence). Trimming removed 0 bases from V and 7 bases from J; junction bases left unmatched: 6. The CDR3 is made up of 15 amino acids. This CDR3 is CAWSVDLAGDNEQFF. Written as DNA, the CDR3 is TGTGCCTGGAGTGTAGACCTAGCGGGAGATAATGAGCAGTTCTTC.